Sequencing of this TCR beta chain was carried out in a study of CD8 T cells in Susac syndrome. Remarks on this clonotype: Its target is unknown.

CD8+ and CD4+ T cells taken from blood had their TCR beta sequenced. V was trimmed by 0 bases and J by 5 bases, leaving 14 bases between them. Germline V gives CDR1 SGDLS, CDR2 YYNGEE. This CDR3 has 15 amino acids. Findings and limits, study-wide: Peak Susac CD8+ clonal expansion was seen in TEMRA cells and active patients.

An input of about 0.45 to 1 ug of RNA was subjected to reverse transcription using random hexamers. TCRdb re-called the immunoSEQ multiplex PCR reads with MiXCR, one entry per CDR3 protein. The sample consists of some 130,000 distinct CDR3 sequences, more than 85% of them appearing once. The source is a human donor with Susac syndrome. V gene TRBV9 combines with J gene TRBJ2-5; D not certain. Sequenced input: CD8+ T cells from PBMCs. For the CDR3, the DNA is TGTGCCAGCAGCGTAGTATTGGGTAGCTTGGAGACCCAGTACTTC. Translation gives CASSVVLGSLETQYF.